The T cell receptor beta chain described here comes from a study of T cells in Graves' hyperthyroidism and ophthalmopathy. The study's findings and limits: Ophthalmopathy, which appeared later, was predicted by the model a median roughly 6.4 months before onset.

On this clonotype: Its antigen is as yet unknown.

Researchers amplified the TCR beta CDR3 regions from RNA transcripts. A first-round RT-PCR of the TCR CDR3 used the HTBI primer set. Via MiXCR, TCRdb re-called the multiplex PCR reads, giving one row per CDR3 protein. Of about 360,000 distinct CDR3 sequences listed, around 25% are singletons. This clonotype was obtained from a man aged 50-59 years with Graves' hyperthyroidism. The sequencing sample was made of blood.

CDR3 coding DNA: TGCAGTGCTAGCCAGGGGGACACCGGGGAGCTGTTTTTT. Protein: CSASQGDTGELFF. This chain uses TRBV20-1 with TRBJ2-2, with 7 bases identical to TRBD1. V gave up 3 bases and J gave up 3 bases; unmatched junction bases: 1. The CDR3 totals 13 residues. Germline CDR1 DFQATT, CDR2 SNEGSKA (reference sequence).